One sample yielded the 27 T cell receptor beta chains listed below, sequenced in a study of T cell responses to AZD1222 COVID-19 vaccine. Generated by immunoSEQ multiplex PCR, the TCRdb table keeps only in-frame clones and is missing some. This sample yields 83,000 or so clones, of which 86% are seen a single time; roughly 8.7% belongs to the top ten. The starting material was peripheral blood, obtained on day 0 of AZD1222 vaccination. Every receptor here comes from an adult in good health.

The chain recombines TRBV3-1 (or the pseudogene TRBV3-2) with TRBJ1-4; tentative D call: TRBD1 (5 bases). The CDR3 sequence is 17 residues long. The germline V gene encodes CDR1 LGHDT and CDR2 YNNKEL (reference sequence). Deletions cut 4 bases from V and 5 bases from J, with 20 bases between. The CDR3 sequence: CASSLGIDRQGNEKLFF. CDR3 coding DNA: TGTGCCAGCAGCCTCGGGATAGACCGTCAGGGAAATGAAAAACTGTTTTTT.

This clone was counted once. This chain links TRBV5-6 with TRBJ1-2; D is ambiguous. V was trimmed by 5 bases and J by 3 bases, leaving 11 bases between them. The CDR3 covers 13 residues. The germline V gene encodes CDR1 SGHDT and CDR2 YYEEEE. Written as DNA, the CDR3 is TGTGCCAGCAGAACGATAGGACACTATGGCTACACCTTC. Its translation: CASRTIGHYGYTF.

CDR3 coding DNA: TGCAGCGTTGGGACGGTGAACACTGAAGCTTTCTTT. Its translation: CSVGTVNTEAFF. The chain has TRBV29-1 and TRBJ1-1; D gene uncertain. The CDR3 is made up of 12 amino acids. The germline CDR1 and CDR2 sequences are SQVTM and ANQGSEA. The ends were cut back, 4 bases at V and 0 bases at J, with 6 bases in the middle.

The chain couples TRBV30 to TRBJ2-1; TRBD1 aligns across 7 bases. The CDR3 sequence is 15 residues long. Germline V gene lookup returns CDR1 GTSNPN and CDR2 SVGIG (reference sequence). After removal of 3 bases from V and 1 base from J, the junction contained 6 bases not matched to a gene. The DNA for the CDR3 is TGTGCCTGGAGGGGAAGACAGGGATCCTACAATGAGCAGTTCTTC. Translation gives CAWRGRQGSYNEQFF.

The J gene is TRBJ1-1, the V gene TRBV28, with D maybe TRBD1 (5 bases). There are 12 residues in the CDR3. Germline CDR1 is MDHEN and CDR2 is SYDVKM. Trimming cost V 9 bases and J 3 bases, with 11 bases left between them. CDR3 in DNA: TGTGCCAGTGGGGGAGGGGACACTGAAGCTTTCTTT. It specifies CASGGGDTEAFF.

This chain joins TRBV7-2 and TRBJ2-7; maybe TRBD2 (6 bases). The CDR3 runs 13 residues. V gave up 5 bases and J gave up 7 bases, with 15 bases separating them. CDR1 is SGHTA and CDR2 is FQGNSA in the germline V gene. CDR3 nucleotides: TGTGCCAGCAGCCCCTGGGCCGGAGGGGAGCAGTACTTC. Encoded protein: CASSPWAGGEQYF.

The chain has TRBV5-6 and TRBJ1-1, with TRBD1 identical over 7 bases. The CDR3 runs to 16 residues. Trimming took 4 bases from V and 1 from J; bases not matched to a gene: 10. The germline gives CDR1 SGHDT, CDR2 YYEEEE. As DNA, the CDR3 is TGTGCCAGCAGCGAGATCCGACAGGGAGGGAACACTGAAGCTTTCTTT. It yields the protein CASSEIRQGGNTEAFF.

The V call is TRBV3-1 (or the pseudogene TRBV3-2), the J call TRBJ1-2; TRBD1 matches 7 bases. The germline V gene encodes CDR1 LGHDT and CDR2 YNNKEL (reference sequence). The CDR3 consists of 16 residues. J gave up 4 bases and V 3 bases, and 11 bases lay outside the gene matches. The CDR3: CASSHQAGQALYGYTF. CDR3 DNA sequence: TGTGCCAGCAGCCATCAAGCAGGACAGGCCCTCTATGGCTACACCTTC.

V gene TRBV6-2 or TRBV6-3 combines with J gene TRBJ1-1; TRBD1 is a possible D gene (6 bases). Germline V lookup: CDR1 MNHEY, CDR2 SVGEGT. The V gene lost 3 bases and the J gene lost 4 bases, with 15 bases spanning the gap. The CDR3 is 15 residues long. The chain's CDR3 is CASSYSVDRSTEAFF. CDR3 nucleotide sequence: TGTGCCAGCAGTTATTCGGTCGACAGGAGCACTGAAGCTTTCTTT.

V and J are TRBV5-1 and TRBJ2-1, with TRBD1 identical over 7 bases. The CDR3 has 15 residues. Germline V CDR1 and CDR2: SGHRS, YFSETQ. Germline trimming cut 0 bases from V and 3 bases from J; bases unmatched to any gene: 3. The CDR3 DNA is TGCGCCAGCAGCTTGGGGGGGACAGTCTACAATGAGCAGTTCTTC. This gives the protein CASSLGGTVYNEQFF.

This clone was counted a single time. The chain recombines TRBV7-9 with TRBJ2-7; 9 bases are a match to TRBD1. This CDR3 has 13 residues. With 5 bases clipped from V and 9 bases from J, the junction kept 8 bases outside the gene matches. Germline V gene sequence: CDR1 SEHNR, CDR2 FQNEAQ (reference sequence). The CDR3 DNA follows: TGTGCCAGCAGCCCAAGGGACAGGGCTACGCAGTACTTC. As protein: CASSPRDRATQYF.

The V gene is TRBV25-1, the J gene TRBJ1-2; 10 positions match TRBD1. Germline assignment: CDR1 MGHDK and CDR2 SYGVNS. Trimming at V came to 4 bases and at J to 2 bases, leaving 1 base not matched to a gene. This CDR3 has 14 residues. The CDR3 DNA is TGTGCCAGCAGTGGGGGACAGGGGAACTATGGCTACACCTTC. Its protein is CASSGGQGNYGYTF.

This clone has only a few counts. This sequence joins TRBV19 and TRBJ2-7; D not resolved. The V end was cut by 1 base, the J end by 6 bases, with 7 bases between. CDR3 length equals 12 residues. Germline assignment: CDR1 LNHDA and CDR2 SQIVND (reference sequence). The CDR3 DNA reads TGTGCCAGTAGTATAGGAGAAAGCGAGCAGTACTTC. Its protein is CASSIGESEQYF.

V usage is TRBV5-1 and J usage is TRBJ2-7, with 9 bases that match TRBD2. Germline-derived CDR1 and CDR2 are SGHRS and YFSETQ. This CDR3 region has 15 residues. V shed 3 bases and J 4 bases; nucleotides not matched to a gene: 8. The CDR3 sequence: CASSWDGTSLYEQYF. DNA of the CDR3: TGCGCCAGCAGCTGGGACGGGACTAGCCTTTACGAGCAGTACTTC.

In its sample, this clone was seen once. V usage is TRBV30 and J usage is TRBJ2-4; 7 bases line up with TRBD2. V was clipped by 0 bases and J by 5 bases; unmatched bases: 7. The CDR3 contains 15 residues. CDR1 is GTSNPN, CDR2 SVGIG, per germline (reference sequence). Written as DNA, the CDR3 is TGTGCCTGGAGTGTATGGGGGGGGTACCAAAACATTCAGTACTTC. This encodes CAWSVWGGYQNIQYF.

V and J are TRBV6-2 or TRBV6-3 and TRBJ2-3; 7 bases align to TRBD1. V was clipped by 6 bases and J by 3 bases; unmatched bases: 12. Germline lookup yields CDR1 MNHEY and CDR2 SVGEGT. This CDR3 comprises 16 residues. The CDR3 here is CASSPDATGLTDTQYF. In DNA, the CDR3 is TGTGCCAGCAGCCCCGACGCGACAGGGTTGACAGATACGCAGTATTTT.

The CDR3 DNA reads as TGTGCCAGCTCACCACCGAGTCGGGGCCGGGACACTGAAGCTTTCTTT. Amino acids: CASSPPSRGRDTEAFF. The V and J genes are TRBV18 and TRBJ1-1, with D possibly being TRBD1 (5 bases). The CDR3 length is 16 residues. CDR1 and CDR2 from the germline V gene are KGHSH and LQKENI. V lost 0 bases and J lost 3, with 14 bases in between.

The rearrangement links TRBV13 to TRBJ1-2, with D perhaps matching TRBD1 (5 bases). The CDR3 loop spans 14 amino acids. CDR1 and CDR2 from the germline V gene are PRHDT and FYEKMQ (reference sequence). The germline V and J ends were trimmed by 5 bases and 6 bases, with 16 bases remaining between them. The CDR3 region has the DNA TGTGCCAGCAGCCTACCTAGGGGCGTCGATGGCTACACCTTC. Translated: CASSLPRGVDGYTF.

The CDR3 sequence is CASSFSGVNTEAFF. For the CDR3, the DNA is TGTGCCAGCAGCTTCTCGGGAGTAAACACTGAAGCTTTCTTT. V gene TRBV5-6 combines with J gene TRBJ1-1; D gene uncertain. This CDR3 comprises 14 residues. Germline V gene data show CDR1 as SGHDT and CDR2 as YYEEEE. Deletions cut 2 bases from V and 2 bases from J, with 10 bases between.

The chain has TRBV28 and TRBJ2-3, with a weak D call TRBD1 (8 bases). The CDR3 contains 17 residues. The V gene lost 3 bases and the J gene lost 6 bases, with 22 bases spanning the gap. CDR1 is MDHEN and CDR2 is SYDVKM in the germline V gene. The CDR3 here is CASSFRLAQGGSDTQYF. CDR3 in DNA: TGTGCCAGCAGTTTTCGCCTCGCACAGGGGGGGTCTGATACGCAGTATTTT.

V and J are TRBV20-1 and TRBJ2-3; 9 bases are a match to TRBD1. In germline, CDR1 is DFQATT, CDR2 SNEGSKA (reference sequence). The J segment lost 3 bases and the V segment lost 3 bases, leaving 7 bases of the junction unmatched. The CDR3 is 15 amino acids. CDR3 DNA sequence: TGCAGTGCTAGTATGGGGACAGGGTTGACAGATACGCAGTATTTT. The encoded protein is CSASMGTGLTDTQYF.

The rearrangement uses TRBV5-4 and TRBJ2-3; possibly TRBD1 or TRBD2 for D (5 bases each). The CDR3 has 16 amino acids. Trimming left V 0 bases short and J 0 bases short, with 11 bases between. CDR1 is SGHNT, CDR2 YYREEE, per germline (reference sequence). CDR3 DNA sequence: TGTGCCAGCAGCTTGGGAGGGGACCGAAGCACAGATACGCAGTATTTT. Translated, it gives CASSLGGDRSTDTQYF.

V usage is TRBV15 and J usage is TRBJ2-1; tentatively, D is TRBD2 (6 bases). Germline loops: CDR1 LNHNV, CDR2 YYDKDF (reference sequence). The ends were cut back, 3 bases at V and 8 bases at J, with 14 bases in the middle. CDR3 length: 14 residues. The CDR3 loop is CATSRVRERDEQFF. CDR3 sequence (DNA): TGTGCCACCAGCAGGGTACGGGAGAGGGATGAGCAGTTCTTC.

The chain joins TRBV19 to TRBJ1-5; D unresolved. The CDR3 consists of 15 residues. Germline CDR1 reads LNHDA; CDR2 reads SQIVND (reference sequence). The ends were cut back, 7 bases at V and 0 bases at J, with 13 bases in the middle. The CDR3 nucleotides read TGTGCCAGTAACCCATTCGGTGGTAGCAATCAGCCCCAGCATTTT. Protein: CASNPFGGSNQPQHF.

The CDR3 loop reads CSVVGGSFTDTQYF. CDR3 nucleotides: TGCAGCGTTGTGGGAGGAAGCTTCACAGATACGCAGTATTTT. This sequence joins TRBV29-1 and TRBJ2-3, with D maybe TRBD2 (6 bases). Trimming shortened V by 4 bases and J by 2 bases, and 13 bases separated the two germline ends. CDR1 is SQVTM and CDR2 is ANQGSEA in the germline V gene. The CDR3 extends over 14 amino acids.

The rearrangement uses TRBV29-1 and TRBJ1-2; D may be TRBD1 (5 bases). Germline V lookup: CDR1 SQVTM, CDR2 ANQGSEA. The CDR3 has 12 residues. Trimming took off 3 bases at V and 5 bases at J, with 10 bases between the two ends. CDR3 nucleotide sequence: TGCAGCGTTGACCAGGGCGGGTATGGCTACACCTTC. This translates into CSVDQGGYGYTF.

V usage is TRBV7-2 and J usage is TRBJ1-3; D is unclear. The CDR3 has 16 residues. In germline, CDR1 is SGHTA, CDR2 FQGNSA. V lost 1 base and J 0 bases, leaving 10 bases between the germline ends. This CDR3 reads CASSLEVASSGNTIYF. CDR3 DNA: TGTGCCAGCAGCTTAGAAGTGGCCAGCTCTGGAAACACCATATATTTT. The full variable domain, with the rest looked up from reference TRBV7-2 and TRBJ1-3, is GAGVSQSPSNKVTEKGKDVELRCDPISGHTALYWYRQSLGQGLEFLIYFQGNSAPDKSGLPSDRFSAERTGGSVSTLTIQRTQQEDSAVYLCASSLEVASSGNTIYFGEGSWLTVV.